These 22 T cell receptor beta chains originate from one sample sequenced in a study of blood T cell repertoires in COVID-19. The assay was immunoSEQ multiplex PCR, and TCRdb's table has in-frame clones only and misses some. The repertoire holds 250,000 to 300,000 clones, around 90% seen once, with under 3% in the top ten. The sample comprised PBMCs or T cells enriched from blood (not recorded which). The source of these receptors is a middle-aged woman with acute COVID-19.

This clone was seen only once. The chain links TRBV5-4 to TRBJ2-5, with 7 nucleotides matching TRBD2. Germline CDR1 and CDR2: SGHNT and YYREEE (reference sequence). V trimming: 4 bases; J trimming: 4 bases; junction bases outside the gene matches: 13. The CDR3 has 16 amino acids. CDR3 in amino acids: CASSPQTMGGLETQYF. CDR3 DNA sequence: TGTGCCAGCAGCCCACAAACTATGGGGGGGTTAGAGACCCAGTACTTC.

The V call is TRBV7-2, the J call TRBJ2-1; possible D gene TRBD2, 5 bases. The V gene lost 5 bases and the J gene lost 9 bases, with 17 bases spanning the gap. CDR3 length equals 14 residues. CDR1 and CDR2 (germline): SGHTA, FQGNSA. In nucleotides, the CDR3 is TGTGCCAGCAGCCCCGCGGGCCCTGCGGGTGAGCAGTTCTTC. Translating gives CASSPAGPAGEQFF. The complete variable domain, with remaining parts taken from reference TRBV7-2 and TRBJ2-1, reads GAGVSQSPSNKVTEKGKDVELRCDPISGHTALYWYRQSLGQGLEFLIYFQGNSAPDKSGLPSDRFSAERTGGSVSTLTIQRTQQEDSAVYLCASSPAGPAGEQFFGPGTRLTVL.

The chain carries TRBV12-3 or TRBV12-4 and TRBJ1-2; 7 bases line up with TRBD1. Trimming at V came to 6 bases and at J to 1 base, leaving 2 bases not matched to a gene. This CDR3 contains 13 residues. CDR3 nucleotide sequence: TGTGCCAGCAGGGGACAGTATAACTATGGCTACACCTTC. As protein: CASRGQYNYGYTF.

CDR3 nucleotide sequence: TGTGCTAGTGGGGGCGGGTCCGGGACAGGGTCTAGCTATGGCTACACCTTC. This codes for CASGGGSGTGSSYGYTF. The chain uses TRBV12-5 and TRBJ1-2; 9 nucleotides match TRBD1. Germline V gene lookup returns CDR1 LGHNT and CDR2 FRNRAP. This CDR3 contains 17 residues. Trimming at V came to 6 bases and at J to 4 bases, leaving 15 bases not matched to a gene.

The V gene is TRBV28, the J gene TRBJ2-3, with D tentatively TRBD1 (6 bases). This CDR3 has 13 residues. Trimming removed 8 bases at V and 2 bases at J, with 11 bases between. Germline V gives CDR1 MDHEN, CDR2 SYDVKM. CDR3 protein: CASWDTLTDTQYF. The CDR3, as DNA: TGTGCCAGCTGGGACACTCTCACAGATACGCAGTATTTT.

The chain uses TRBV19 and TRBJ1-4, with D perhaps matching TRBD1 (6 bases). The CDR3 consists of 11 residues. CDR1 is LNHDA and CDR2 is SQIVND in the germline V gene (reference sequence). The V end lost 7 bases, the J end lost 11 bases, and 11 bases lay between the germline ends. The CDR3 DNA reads TGTGCCAGTAATCAGGGGAGTAAACTGTTTTTT. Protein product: CASNQGSKLFF. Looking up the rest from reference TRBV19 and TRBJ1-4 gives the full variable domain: DGGITQSPKYLFRKEGQNVTLSCEQNLNHDAMYWYRQDPGQGLRLIYYSQIVNDFQKGDIAEGYSVSREKKESFPLTVTSAQKNPTAFYLCASNQGSKLFFGSGTQLSVL.

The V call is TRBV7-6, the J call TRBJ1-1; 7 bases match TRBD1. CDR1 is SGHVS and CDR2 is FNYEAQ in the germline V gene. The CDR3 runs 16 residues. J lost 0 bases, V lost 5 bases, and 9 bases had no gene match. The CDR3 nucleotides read TGTGCCAGCAGCAAACTCACCGGGACAGTGAACACTGAAGCTTTCTTT. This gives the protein CASSKLTGTVNTEAFF.

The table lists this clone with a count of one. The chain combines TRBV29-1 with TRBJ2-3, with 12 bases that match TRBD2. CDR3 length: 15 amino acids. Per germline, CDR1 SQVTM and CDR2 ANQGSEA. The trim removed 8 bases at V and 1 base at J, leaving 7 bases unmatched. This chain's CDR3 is CSCRTSGDRTDTQYF. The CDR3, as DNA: TGCAGCTGCCGGACTAGCGGGGACCGCACAGATACGCAGTATTTT.

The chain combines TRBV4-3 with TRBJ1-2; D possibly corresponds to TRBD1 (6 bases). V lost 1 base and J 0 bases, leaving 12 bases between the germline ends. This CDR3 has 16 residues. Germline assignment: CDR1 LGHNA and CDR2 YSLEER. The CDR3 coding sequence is TGCGCCAGCAGCCAAGTGGGGGCGGGAGCTAACTATGGCTACACCTTC. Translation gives CASSQVGAGANYGYTF.

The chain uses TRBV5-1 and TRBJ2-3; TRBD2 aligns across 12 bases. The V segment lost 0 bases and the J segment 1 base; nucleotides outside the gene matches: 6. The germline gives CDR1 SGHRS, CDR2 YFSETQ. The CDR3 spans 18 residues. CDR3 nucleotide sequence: TGCGCCAGCAGCTTGGGAGGACTAGCGGGGCCCGGCACAGATACGCAGTATTTT. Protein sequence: CASSLGGLAGPGTDTQYF.

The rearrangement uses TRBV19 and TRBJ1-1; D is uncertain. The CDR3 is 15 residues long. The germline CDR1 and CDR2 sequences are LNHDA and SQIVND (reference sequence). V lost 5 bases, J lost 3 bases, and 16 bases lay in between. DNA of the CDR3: TGTGCCAGTAGTTCATCCCAGGTCGCTCACACTGAAGCTTTCTTT. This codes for CASSSSQVAHTEAFF.

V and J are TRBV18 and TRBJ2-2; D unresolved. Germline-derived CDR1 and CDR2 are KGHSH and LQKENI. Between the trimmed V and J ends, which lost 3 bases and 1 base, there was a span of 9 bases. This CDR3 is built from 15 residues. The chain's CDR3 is CASSPFAENTGELFF. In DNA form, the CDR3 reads TGTGCCAGCTCACCGTTCGCGGAGAACACCGGGGAGCTGTTTTTT.

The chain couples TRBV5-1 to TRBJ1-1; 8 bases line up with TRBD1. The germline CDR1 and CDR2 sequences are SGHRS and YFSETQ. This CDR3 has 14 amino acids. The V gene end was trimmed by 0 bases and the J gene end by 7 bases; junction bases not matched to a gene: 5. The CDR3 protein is CASSLGDRWDEAFF. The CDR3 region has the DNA TGCGCCAGCAGCTTGGGGGACAGGTGGGATGAAGCTTTCTTT.

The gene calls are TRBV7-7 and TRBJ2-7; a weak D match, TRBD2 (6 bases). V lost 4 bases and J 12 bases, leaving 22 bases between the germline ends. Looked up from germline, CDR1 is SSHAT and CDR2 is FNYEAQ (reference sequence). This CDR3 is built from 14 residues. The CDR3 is CASSSPTPAGLLYF. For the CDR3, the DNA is TGTGCCAGCAGCTCCCCCACTCCGGCGGGGCTATTGTACTTC. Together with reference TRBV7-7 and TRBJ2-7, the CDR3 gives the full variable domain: GAGVSQSPRYKVTKRGQDVTLRCDPISSHATLYWYQQALGQGPEFLTYFNYEAQPDKSGLPSDRFSAERPEGSISTLTIQRTEQRDSAMYRCASSSPTPAGLLYFGPGTRLTVT.

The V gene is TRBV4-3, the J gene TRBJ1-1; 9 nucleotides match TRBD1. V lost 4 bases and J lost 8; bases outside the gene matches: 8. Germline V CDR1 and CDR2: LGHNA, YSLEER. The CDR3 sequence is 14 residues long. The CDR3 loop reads CASSLGQGKLEAFF. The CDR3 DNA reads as TGCGCCAGCAGCCTCGGACAGGGGAAACTAGAAGCTTTCTTT.

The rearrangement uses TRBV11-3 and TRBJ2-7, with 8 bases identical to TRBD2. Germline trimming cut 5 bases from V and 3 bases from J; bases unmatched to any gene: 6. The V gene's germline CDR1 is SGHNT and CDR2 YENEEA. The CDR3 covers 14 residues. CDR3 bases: TGTGCCAGCAGCCCCGGGACTAGTTTCTACGAGCAGTACTTC. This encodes CASSPGTSFYEQYF.

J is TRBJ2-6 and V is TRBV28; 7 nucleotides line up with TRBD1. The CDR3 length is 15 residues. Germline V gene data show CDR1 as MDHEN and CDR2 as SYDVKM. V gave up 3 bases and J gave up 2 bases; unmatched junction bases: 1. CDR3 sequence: CASSLTGTGANVLTF. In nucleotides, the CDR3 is TGTGCCAGCAGTTTGACAGGGACTGGGGCCAACGTCCTGACTTTC.

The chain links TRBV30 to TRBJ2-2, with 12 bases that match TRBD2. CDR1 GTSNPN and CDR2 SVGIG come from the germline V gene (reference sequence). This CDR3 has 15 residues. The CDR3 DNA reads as TGTGCGGGTGCTAGCGGGAGGGTTTTTTCCGGGGAGCTGTTTTTT. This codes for CAGASGRVFSGELFF.

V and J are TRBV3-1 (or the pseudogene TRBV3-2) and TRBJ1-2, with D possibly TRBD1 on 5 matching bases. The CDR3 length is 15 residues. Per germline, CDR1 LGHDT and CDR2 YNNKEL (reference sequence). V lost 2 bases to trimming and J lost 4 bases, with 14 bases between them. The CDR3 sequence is CASSQMQGAGYGYTF. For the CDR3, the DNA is TGTGCCAGCAGCCAAATGCAAGGGGCCGGCTATGGCTACACCTTC.

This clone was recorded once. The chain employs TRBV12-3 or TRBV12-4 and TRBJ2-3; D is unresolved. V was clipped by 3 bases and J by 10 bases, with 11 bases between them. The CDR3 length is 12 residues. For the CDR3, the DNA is TGTGCCAGCAGTTTGGGCCCCACCCCGCAGTATTTT. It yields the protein CASSLGPTPQYF.

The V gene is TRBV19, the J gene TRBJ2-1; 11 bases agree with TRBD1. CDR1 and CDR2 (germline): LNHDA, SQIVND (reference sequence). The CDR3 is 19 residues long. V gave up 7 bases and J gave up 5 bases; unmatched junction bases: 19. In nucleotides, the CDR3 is TGTGCCAGTACAGTAGTAGGGACAGGGGGAATTGTGTATAACAATGAGCAGTTCTTC. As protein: CASTVVGTGGIVYNNEQFF.

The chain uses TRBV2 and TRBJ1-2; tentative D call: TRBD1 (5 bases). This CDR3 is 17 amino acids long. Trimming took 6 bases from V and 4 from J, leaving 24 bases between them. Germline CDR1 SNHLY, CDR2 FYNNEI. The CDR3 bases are TGTGCCAGCAGCGACTCCCCGGGGGGGAGCTTCCCCTATGGCTACACCTTC. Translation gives CASSDSPGGSFPYGYTF. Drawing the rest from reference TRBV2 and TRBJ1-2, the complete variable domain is EPEVTQTPSHQVTQMGQEVILRCVPISNHLYFYWYRQILGQKVEFLVSFYNNEISEKSEIFDDQFSVERPDGSNFTLKIRSTKLEDSAMYFCASSDSPGGSFPYGYTFGSGTRLTVV.